This T cell receptor (beta chain) was recorded in a study of T-cell reconstitution after alpha-beta-depleted transplantation in children. Concerning this clonotype: The antigen is unknown.

Preparation of the TCRbeta library was carried out with unique molecular identifiers. TCRdb reprocessed the PCR reads via MiXCR and lists one record per CDR3 protein. The profile shows about 980,000 distinct CDR3 sequences, roughly 29% of them singletons. Whole-study results and caveats: High day-60 TCRbeta diversity in some patients came from surviving recipient T cells and thymic progenitors. There were reportedly several hundred expanded graft clones from which alpha-beta T cells came about two months after transplant. One year post-transplant, T-cell counts and diversity were largely derived from T cells produced anew.

V was clipped by 8 bases and J by 3 bases, with 16 bases between them. The CDR3 is 13 amino acids. From germline, CDR1 is SQVTM and CDR2 ANQGSEA. V gene TRBV29-1 combines with J gene TRBJ1-1, with D possibly matching TRBD1 (5 bases). This TCR derives from a boy under three years old who had a stem cell transplant for SCID, so the T cells may come from the graft donor. Sequences were derived from PBMCs, mostly from graft donor cells, sampled 360 days after TCRalphabeta/CD19-depleted stem cell transplant. The chain's CDR3 is CSLKPGGDTEAFF. The CDR3 DNA reads TGCAGCCTCAAACCCGGGGGTGACACTGAAGCTTTCTTT.